The rows below give T cell receptor beta chains drawn from one sample of a study of blood T cells in healthy people across ages. TCRdb passed the 5' RACE reads through MiXCR, listing each CDR3 protein once. Of about 1.8 million distinct CDR3 sequences in the sample, just under 50% are singletons; the top ten hold 2.1%. Sequenced input: blood. The receptors were sampled from a middle-aged woman in good health. Both conserved end residues are part of each CDR3. D genes are given only for firm matches. Only part of the rows carry a size: once, few, many, or a class if the clone is expanded.

CDR3aa | CDR3nt | len | abundance | j_gene | d_gene | v_gene
CASRMSSGGADTQYF | TGTGCCAGCCGGATGTCAAGCGGGGGCGCAGATACGCAGTATTTT | 15 | NA | TRBJ2-3 | TRBD2 | TRBV3-1
CASSLLAGGPGRRETQYF | TGTGCTAGCAGCTTGCTAGCGGGGGGGCCCGGGAGGAGAGAGACCCAGTACTTC | 18 | NA | TRBJ2-5 | TRBD2 | TRBV7-7
CASSPPTGHPDNEQFF | TGTGCCAGCTCACCACCCACGGGACACCCAGACAATGAGCAGTTCTTC | 16 | NA | TRBJ2-1 | NA | TRBV18
CASSAGHLNSLHF | TGTGCCAGCAGTGCGGGACACCTTAATTCCCTCCACTTT | 13 | few | TRBJ1-6 | NA | TRBV6-5
CASSFSFSVDEQYF | TGTGCCAGCAGTTTCTCCTTTAGTGTCGACGAGCAGTACTTC | 14 | NA | TRBJ2-7 | NA | TRBV12-3/TRBV12-4
CASSQATGTGDLDEQFF | TGCGCCAGCAGCCAAGCCACCGGGACAGGGGACTTGGATGAGCAGTTCTTC | 17 | NA | TRBJ2-1 | TRBD1 | TRBV4-1
CASRRAGTLNYGYTF | TGTGCCAGCCGAAGGGCGGGTACCTTAAACTATGGCTACACCTTC | 15 | few | TRBJ1-2 | NA | TRBV12-3/TRBV12-4
CASSLTRGAEAFF | TGTGCCAGCAGTTTAACGCGGGGAGCTGAAGCTTTCTTT | 13 | NA | TRBJ1-1 | NA | TRBV27
CASRGTPVNTQYF | TGTGCCAGCAGGGGGACACCTGTGAATACGCAGTATTTT | 13 | few | TRBJ2-3 | NA | TRBV12-3/TRBV12-4
CVSTLTSGVGNEQFF | TGTGTCAGCACCCTGACTAGCGGGGTAGGCAATGAGCAGTTCTTC | 15 | once | TRBJ2-1 | TRBD2 | TRBV2
CASSLDSGNPTGGYTF | TGTGCCAGCAGCTTGGATTCAGGGAATCCTACTGGGGGCTACACCTTC | 16 | NA | TRBJ1-2 | NA | TRBV5-6
CASRPNAYEQYF | TGTGCCAGCAGACCAAATGCGTACGAGCAGTACTTC | 12 | NA | TRBJ2-7 | NA | TRBV6-5
CASSRGSGGAGSTDTQYF | TGTGCCAGCAGCCGGGGTAGCGGGGGGGCCGGGAGCACAGATACGCAGTATTTT | 18 | NA | TRBJ2-3 | TRBD2 | TRBV3-1
CAIQERLIYEKLFF | TGTGCCATTCAGGAGAGATTGATTTATGAAAAACTGTTTTTT | 14 | few | TRBJ1-4 | NA | TRBV6-1
CSVEGDIDTQYF | TGCAGCGTTGAGGGGGACATTGATACGCAGTATTTT | 12 | few | TRBJ2-3 | NA | TRBV29-1
CASSQERGRDGYNSPLHF | TGCGCCAGCAGCCAAGAGAGGGGCCGGGACGGATATAATTCACCCCTCCACTTT | 18 | few | TRBJ1-6 | NA | TRBV4-3
CSVVGQGYTEAFF | TGCAGCGTCGTGGGACAGGGGTACACTGAAGCTTTCTTT | 13 | few | TRBJ1-1 | TRBD1 | TRBV29-1
CASSAPPGEQFF | TGTGCCAGCAGCGCCCCCCCCGGAGAGCAGTTCTTC | 12 | few | TRBJ2-1 | NA | TRBV7-2
CASSPIGRTNTEAFF | TGTGCCAGCAGCCCCATCGGCAGGACGAACACTGAAGCTTTCTTT | 15 | NA | TRBJ1-1 | NA | TRBV6-2/TRBV6-3
CASSVWTVQDEQFF | TGCGCCAGCAGCGTGTGGACCGTTCAGGATGAGCAGTTCTTC | 14 | NA | TRBJ2-1 | NA | TRBV5-1
CVSSHRTSGEETQYF | TGCGTCAGCAGCCACCGGACTAGCGGGGAAGAGACCCAGTACTTC | 15 | NA | TRBJ2-5 | TRBD2 | TRBV4-1
CSAKGSAGGRETQYF | TGCAGTGCTAAGGGCTCAGCGGGGGGGCGGGAGACCCAGTACTTC | 15 | NA | TRBJ2-5 | TRBD2 | TRBV20-1
CATSDNRGRYEQYF | TGTGCCACCTCTGATAACAGGGGGAGGTACGAGCAGTACTTC | 14 | NA | TRBJ2-7 | TRBD1 | TRBV10-3
CASSLTGTASNYGYTF | TGTGCCAGCAGTTTAACAGGGACGGCTTCTAACTATGGCTACACCTTC | 16 | NA | TRBJ1-2 | NA | TRBV12-3/TRBV12-4
CSASPLASRTDTQYF | TGCAGTGCTAGTCCTCTGGCTTCCCGCACAGATACGCAGTATTTT | 15 | few | TRBJ2-3 | NA | TRBV20-1
CASRTASRTDTQYF | TGTGCCAGCAGGACAGCGTCCCGCACAGATACGCAGTATTTT | 14 | NA | TRBJ2-3 | NA | TRBV27
CASRPRPGEGNVQFF | TGTGCCAGCAGACCCCGCCCAGGGGAAGGCAATGTGCAGTTCTTC | 15 | NA | TRBJ2-1 | NA | TRBV2
CASSSDRGQANEKLFF | TGTGCCAGCAGCTCAGACAGGGGGCAGGCTAATGAAAAACTGTTTTTT | 16 | NA | TRBJ1-4 | TRBD1 | TRBV5-6
CASSPDRSETQYF | TGTGCCAGCAGCCCAGACAGGTCAGAGACCCAGTACTTC | 13 | many | TRBJ2-5 | NA | TRBV5-6
CASSVRQTGKQFF | TGTGCCAGCAGCGTCCGTCAAACAGGGAAGCAGTTCTTC | 13 | NA | TRBJ2-1 | NA | TRBV7-2
CASIQGTPDEQYF | TGTGCCAGCATCCAGGGGACACCCGACGAGCAGTACTTC | 13 | NA | TRBJ2-7 | NA | TRBV6-2/TRBV6-3
CAGRGSINTEAFF | TGTGCCGGCAGGGGGTCCATTAACACTGAAGCTTTCTTT | 13 | once | TRBJ1-1 | TRBD1 | TRBV7-8
CASSLGLHTGELFF | TGTGCCAGCAGTTTAGGGTTACACACTGGGGAGCTGTTTTTT | 14 | NA | TRBJ2-2 | NA | TRBV12-3/TRBV12-4
CASSLALVSSTDTQYF | TGTGCCAGCAGCTTAGCGCTGGTCAGTAGCACAGATACGCAGTATTTT | 16 | NA | TRBJ2-3 | NA | TRBV7-2
CASSYGGAEWSTGELFF | TGTGCCAGCAGTTACGGGGGGGCTGAGTGGAGCACCGGGGAGCTGTTTTTT | 17 | NA | TRBJ2-2 | NA | TRBV6-5
CSASLWGDYDYGYTF | TGCAGTGCTAGTCTTTGGGGTGATTATGACTATGGCTACACCTTC | 15 | NA | TRBJ1-2 | NA | TRBV20-1
CASSRDTGREDEQYF | TGCGCCAGCAGCCGTGACACAGGGAGGGAGGACGAGCAGTACTTC | 15 | few | TRBJ2-7 | NA | TRBV5-1
CASSFSLGETQYF | TGTGCCAGCAGTTTTAGTCTCGGGGAGACCCAGTACTTC | 13 | NA | TRBJ2-5 | NA | TRBV28
CASSYRVWADTQYF | TGTGCCAGCAGTTACAGGGTTTGGGCAGATACGCAGTATTTT | 14 | once | TRBJ2-3 | NA | TRBV6-6
CASSPGGLARYEQYF | TGTGCCAGCAGTCCAGGGGGCTTGGCGAGGTACGAGCAGTACTTC | 15 | NA | TRBJ2-7 | TRBD1 | TRBV28
CASSSPTSGLSSYNEQFF | TGTGCCAGCAGCTCCCCGACTAGCGGTTTATCCTCCTACAATGAGCAGTTCTTC | 18 | NA | TRBJ2-1 | TRBD2 | TRBV13
CASSVSTGANYGYTF | TGTGCCAGCAGCGTATCGACAGGAGCTAACTATGGCTACACCTTC | 15 | NA | TRBJ1-2 | NA | TRBV9
CSARDFLTGRMETQYF | TGCAGTGCTAGAGATTTTTTGACAGGGAGGATGGAGACCCAGTACTTC | 16 | few | TRBJ2-5 | NA | TRBV20-1
CASSLGDYHNEQFF | TGCGCCAGCAGCCTCGGGGACTACCACAATGAGCAGTTCTTC | 14 | NA | TRBJ2-1 | TRBD2 | TRBV5-1
CASSVDLRRAGGSDTQYF | TGTGCCAGCAGCGTAGACCTCAGACGAGCGGGGGGTTCTGATACGCAGTATTTT | 18 | NA | TRBJ2-3 | TRBD2 | TRBV9
CATSFGGSPYNEQFF | TGTGCCACATCGTTTGGGGGTTCTCCCTACAATGAGCAGTTCTTC | 15 | NA | TRBJ2-1 | NA | TRBV6-1
CASTSGGSSYEQYF | TGCGCCAGCACTAGTGGGGGGAGCTCCTACGAGCAGTACTTC | 14 | few | TRBJ2-7 | NA | TRBV5-1
CASRKASGGAGETQYF | TGTGCCAGCAGGAAAGCTAGCGGGGGGGCAGGAGAGACCCAGTACTTC | 16 | few | TRBJ2-5 | TRBD2 | TRBV6-5
CASSQPTGAEQFF | TGTGCCAGCAGCCAACCCACAGGGGCTGAGCAGTTCTTC | 13 | NA | TRBJ2-1 | TRBD1 | TRBV3-1
CATSRDREGGQGKRDIQYF | TGTGCCACCAGCAGAGATAGGGAAGGAGGACAGGGGAAGCGTGACATTCAGTACTTC | 19 | NA | TRBJ2-4 | TRBD1 | TRBV15
CASSIGRAGGQPQHF | TGTGCCAGTAGTATCGGCAGGGCGGGAGGTCAGCCCCAGCATTTT | 15 | NA | TRBJ1-5 | NA | TRBV19
CASTPDRVNTEAFF | TGTGCCAGCACCCCGGACAGGGTAAACACTGAAGCTTTCTTT | 14 | NA | TRBJ1-1 | TRBD1 | TRBV27
CASSYSRRLTDTQYF | TGTGCCAGCAGTTACTCGAGGCGCCTTACAGATACGCAGTATTTT | 15 | NA | TRBJ2-3 | NA | TRBV6-5
CASKDMVSGANVLTF | TGTGCCAGCAAAGATATGGTCTCTGGGGCCAACGTCCTGACTTTC | 15 | NA | TRBJ2-6 | NA | TRBV2
CSATPGTSLKTQYF | TGCAGTGCCACCCCCGGGACTAGTCTAAAGACCCAGTACTTC | 14 | few | TRBJ2-5 | TRBD2 | TRBV20-1